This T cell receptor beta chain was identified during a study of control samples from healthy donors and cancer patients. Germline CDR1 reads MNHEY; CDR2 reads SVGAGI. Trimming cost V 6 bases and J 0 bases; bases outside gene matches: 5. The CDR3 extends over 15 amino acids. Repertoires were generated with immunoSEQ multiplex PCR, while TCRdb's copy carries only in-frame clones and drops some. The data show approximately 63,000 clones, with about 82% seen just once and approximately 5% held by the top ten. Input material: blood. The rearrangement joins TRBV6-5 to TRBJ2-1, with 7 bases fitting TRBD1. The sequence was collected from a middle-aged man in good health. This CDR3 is CASRQGRSSYNEQFF. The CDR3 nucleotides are TGTGCCAGCAGACAGGGGCGGAGCTCCTACAATGAGCAGTTCTTC.